The source of this T cell receptor beta chain is a study of graft-versus-host responses after intestinal transplantation. Study-wide results and limits: Maximum circulating GvH clone levels tracked with early post-transplant HvG decreases. Allografts of patients with graft-donor T cell macrochimerism showed high graft-versus-host to host-versus-graft clone ratios.

Remarks on this clone: Its antigen remains unknown.

The method was immunoSEQ multiplex PCR; TCRdb's version includes in-frame clones alone and lacks a portion of them. The table has about 70,000 clones, about 94% seen once; the top ten hold around 0.57%. The TCR sequence derives from a human donor who received an intestinal transplant. The material was unstimulated CD8+ T cells sorted from spleen or lymph node cells, obtained before intestinal transplant.

The CDR3 loop reads CASSLYGGEDMLMNTEAFF. The CDR3 bases are TGTGCCAGCAGTTTATACGGAGGGGAGGATATGCTGATGAACACTGAAGCTTTCTTT. The gene calls are TRBV27 and TRBJ1-1, with D tentatively TRBD1 (5 bases). Germline V gene sequence: CDR1 MNHEY, CDR2 SMNVEV (reference sequence). Trimming removed 1 base from V and 0 bases from J, with 21 bases in between. This CDR3 spans 19 amino acids.